Following are 6 T cell receptor beta chains from one sample sequenced in a study of blood T cells in healthy people across ages. Then a second PCR, running roughly 7 to 11 cycles, was carried out with a sample-barcoded 5' primer and a J-beta primer mix. From the 5' RACE reads, TCRdb called clonotypes with MiXCR, one entry per CDR3 protein. The repertoire has 800,000 to 950,000 distinct CDR3 sequences, 29% of them found once; the top ten carry 10%. The data also belong to a second study, concerning T cells of mothers and their children.

The material sequenced was blood. Every receptor here comes from a woman in her thirties or forties in good health.

This chain links TRBV12-3 or TRBV12-4 with TRBJ2-2, with TRBD2 as a possible D gene (6 bases). The ends were cut back, 3 bases at V and 4 bases at J, with 12 bases in the middle. This CDR3 is 15 amino acids long. The CDR3 DNA reads as TGTGCCAGCAGTTTCGGAGGGATGGCCACCGGGGAGCTGTTTTTT. This sequence encodes CASSFGGMATGELFF.

This clonotype was detected only a few times. The chain uses TRBV28 and TRBJ2-4; no reliable D call. Judging by the DNA end, TRBJ2-5 fits better; the J call may be wrong. Germline values: CDR1 MDHEN, CDR2 SYDVKM. The CDR3 contains 14 residues. The CDR3: CASSFRVSPGTQYF. The CDR3 DNA sequence: TGTGCCAGCAGTTTCCGGGTATCCCCGGGGACCCAGTACTTC.

Points on this clonotype: One end of the junction varies from germline; a read error may be responsible. The rearrangement uses TRBV3-1 and TRBJ2-7; tentatively, D is TRBD1 or TRBD2 (5 bases each). This CDR3 comprises 16 residues. Looked up from germline, CDR1 is LGHDT and CDR2 is YNNKEL (reference sequence). The CDR3 DNA reads TGTGCCGGCAGCTCGTCTCTATTTGGGTGGGGGTACGAGCAGTACTTC. Translating gives CAGSSSLFGWGYEQYF.

The rearrangement links TRBV5-6 to TRBJ1-2, with TRBD1 matching 11 bases. Germline-derived CDR1 and CDR2 are SGHDT and YYEEEE. J gave up 8 bases and V 5 bases, and 8 bases lay outside the gene matches. The CDR3 is 14 residues long. The CDR3, as DNA: TGTGCCAGCAGACCTCCGGGACAGGGGGTAGGCTACACCTTC. It translates to CASRPPGQGVGYTF.

This clonotype was picked up many times. This chain links TRBV9 with TRBJ2-7; perhaps TRBD1 as D (5 bases). The CDR3 has 13 residues. CDR1 and CDR2 (germline): SGDLS, YYNGEE. The ends were cut back, 4 bases at V and 0 bases at J, with 8 bases in the middle. The CDR3 DNA reads TGTGCCAGCAGCCCAGGGATCTCCTACGAGCAGTACTTC. This codes for CASSPGISYEQYF. Together with reference TRBV9 and TRBJ2-7, the CDR3 gives the full variable domain: DSGVTQTPKHLITATGQRVTLRCSPRSGDLSVYWYQQSLDQGLQFLIQYYNGEERAKGNILERFSAQQFPDLHSELNLSSLELGDSALYFCASSPGISYEQYFGPGTRLTVT.

This clonotype was seen repeatedly, ten times or more. V is TRBV7-3 and J is TRBJ2-1; 7 nucleotides match TRBD2. Germline lookup yields CDR1 SGHTA and CDR2 FQGTGA. With V trimmed by 0 bases and J by 1 base, 6 bases remained unmatched. The CDR3 runs 17 residues. This CDR3 reads CASSLTIGSGSYNEQFF. In DNA form, the CDR3 reads TGTGCCAGCAGCTTAACGATCGGTAGCGGGTCCTACAATGAGCAGTTCTTC.